This paragraph covers one T cell receptor (beta chain) sequence. The PCR ran on 60 Vbeta and 13 Jbeta primers. In the authors' workflow: Approximately 86 million unique TCR beta chains, some 11 million shared, were counted in a later analysis. TCRdb's copy holds only in-frame clones and misses some; the assay was immunoSEQ multiplex PCR. Clone size and the V and J calls come from that table; the DNA yielded D and trimming. The sample includes around 96,000 clones, about 75% of them seen just once. These donors counted as nominally healthy when sampled, but unrecorded immune exposures were likely. These data are taken from a study of cytomegalovirus exposure and HLA in healthy donors. Across the whole study: Earlier results showed approximately 110 million unique TCR beta sequences derived from roughly 180 million T cells.

Germline V gene lookup returns CDR1 SGDLS and CDR2 YYNGEE. The CDR3 extends over 13 amino acids. After removal of 4 bases from V and 8 bases from J, the junction contained 8 bases not matched to a gene. The TCR originated in a man younger than 45 in good health and CMV-seropositive. Source material: PBMCs. V gene TRBV9 combines with J gene TRBJ1-1; 7 bases agree with TRBD1. The CDR3 bases are TGTGCCAGCAGCACCCAGTCGGGACAGGAAGCTTTCTTT. As protein: CASSTQSGQEAFF.